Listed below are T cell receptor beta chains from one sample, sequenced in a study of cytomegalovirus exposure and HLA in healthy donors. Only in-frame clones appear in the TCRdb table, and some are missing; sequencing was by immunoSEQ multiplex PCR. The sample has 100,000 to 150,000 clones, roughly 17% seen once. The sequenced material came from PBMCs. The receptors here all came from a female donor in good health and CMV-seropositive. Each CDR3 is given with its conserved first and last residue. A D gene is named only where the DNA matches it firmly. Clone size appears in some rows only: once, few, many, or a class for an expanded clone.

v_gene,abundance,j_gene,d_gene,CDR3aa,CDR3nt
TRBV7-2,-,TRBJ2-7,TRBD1,CASSSQGTGPYEQYF,TGTGCCAGCAGCTCACAAGGGACAGGGCCTTACGAGCAGTACTTC
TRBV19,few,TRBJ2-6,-,CASSTYLSGANVLTF,TGTGCCAGTAGTACCTACCTCTCTGGGGCCAACGTCCTGACTTTC
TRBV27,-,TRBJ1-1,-,CASSFLQGSEAFF,TGTGCCAGCAGTTTCTTACAGGGATCTGAAGCTTTCTTT
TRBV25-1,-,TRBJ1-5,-,CASSEGVYSNQPQHF,TGTGCCAGCAGTGAAGGAGTATATAGCAATCAGCCCCAGCATTTT
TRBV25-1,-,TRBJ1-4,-,CASSEGKTAAATNEKLFF,TGTGCCAGCAGTGAGGGAAAGACAGCCGCCGCAACTAATGAAAAACTGTTTTTT
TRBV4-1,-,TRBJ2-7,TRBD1,CASSQEGTGRRYEQYF,TGCGCCAGCAGCCAAGAAGGGACAGGCCGTCGTTACGAGCAGTACTTC
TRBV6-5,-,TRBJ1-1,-,CASTPTGLANTEAFF,TGTGCCAGCACCCCGACGGGACTCGCGAACACTGAAGCTTTCTTT
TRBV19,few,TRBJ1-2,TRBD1,CASSAPGQAILYGYTF,TGTGCCAGTAGTGCCCCGGGACAGGCGATCCTCTATGGCTACACCTTC
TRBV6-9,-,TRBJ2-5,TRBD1,CASSYHRQGSETQYF,TGTGCCAGCAGTTATCACAGACAGGGGAGTGAGACCCAGTACTTC
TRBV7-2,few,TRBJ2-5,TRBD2,CASSLIAGGQETQYF,TGTGCCAGCAGCTTGATAGCGGGGGGGCAAGAGACCCAGTACTTC
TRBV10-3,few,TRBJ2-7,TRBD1,CAISGTGVEQYF,TGTGCCATCAGTGGGACAGGGGTCGAGCAGTACTTC
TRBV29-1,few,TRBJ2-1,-,CSVPGTGHDLRNEQFF,TGCAGCGTTCCCGGTACGGGACACGATCTGCGAAATGAGCAGTTCTTC
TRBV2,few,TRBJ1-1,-,CASNPDWDTEAFF,TGTGCCAGCAACCCAGACTGGGACACTGAAGCTTTCTTT
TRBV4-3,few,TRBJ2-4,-,CASSQDPGMSNIQYF,TGCGCCAGCAGCCAAGACCCAGGGATGAGCAACATTCAGTACTTC
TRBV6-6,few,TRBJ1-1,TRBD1,CASRRPPGQGATEAFF,TGTGCCAGCAGAAGACCCCCGGGACAGGGGGCTACTGAAGCTTTCTTT
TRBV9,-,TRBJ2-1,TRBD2,CASSVVAGGLNEQFF,TGTGCCAGCAGCGTAGTAGCGGGGGGGCTGAATGAGCAGTTCTTC
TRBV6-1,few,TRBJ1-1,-,CASSKTGIGTEAFF,TGTGCCAGCAGTAAAACAGGGATTGGAACTGAAGCTTTCTTT
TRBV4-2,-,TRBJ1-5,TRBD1,CASSQERTGLSNQPQHF,TGTGCCAGCAGCCAAGAGAGGACAGGGTTGAGCAATCAGCCCCAGCATTTT
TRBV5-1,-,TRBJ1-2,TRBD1,CASSLAMEWRDRVNTNYGYTF,TGCGCCAGCAGCTTGGCAATGGAATGGCGGGACAGGGTGAATACTAACTATGGCTACACCTTC
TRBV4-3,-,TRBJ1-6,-,CASSQATMTPLHF,TGCGCCAGCAGCCAAGCAACAATGACACCCCTCCACTTT
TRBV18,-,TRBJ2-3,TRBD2,CASSPRRTSGSPDTQYF,TGTGCCAGCTCACCACGAAGGACTAGCGGGAGCCCAGATACGCAGTATTTT
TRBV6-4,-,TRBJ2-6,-,CASSLQPSGPGANVLTF,TGTGCCAGCAGTCTTCAACCAAGTGGGCCTGGGGCCAACGTCCTGACTTTC
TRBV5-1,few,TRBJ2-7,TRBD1,CASTGQTYEQYF,TGCGCCAGCACGGGACAGACCTACGAGCAGTACTTC
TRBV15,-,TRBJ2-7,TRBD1,CATSSTGTDYSYEQYF,TGTGCCACCAGCAGTACCGGGACAGACTACTCCTACGAGCAGTACTTC
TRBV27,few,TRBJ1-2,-,CASSLSGTPNYGYTF,TGTGCCAGCAGTTTATCAGGGACACCTAACTATGGCTACACCTTC